The 25 T cell receptor beta chains given below trace back to one sample, sequenced in a study of Tregs in tolerant kidney transplant recipients. Related graft donors supplied nonmyeloablative bone marrow transplants, and mixed chimerism was transient. Sequencing used immunoSEQ multiplex PCR; TCRdb keeps in-frame clones, though not all of them. The sample has about 64,000 clones; around 87% are singletons. The source was CD4+ T cells from blood (PBMCs), collected 6 months after the transplant. These receptor sequences come from a human patient who received a combined kidney and bone marrow transplant. The T cells may come from the graft donor.

The sample holds a few counts of this clone. CDR3 nucleotide sequence: TGCGCCAGCAGCCAAGTGGGACTGCGCTCTGGAAACACCATATATTTT. Amino acids: CASSQVGLRSGNTIYF. The J gene is TRBJ1-3, the V gene TRBV4-1, with D perhaps TRBD1 (5 bases). Per the germline V gene, CDR1 is MGHRA and CDR2 is YSYEKL. V shed 1 base and J shed 0 bases, with 10 bases lying between them. The CDR3 runs to 16 residues.

This clone was seen once. This chain links TRBV18 with TRBJ2-5; 10 nucleotides agree with TRBD2. This CDR3 has 17 residues. CDR1 and CDR2 (germline): KGHSH, LQKENI. V was pared by 0 bases and J by 2 bases, with 6 bases of the junction left unmatched. The CDR3 DNA follows: TGTGCCAGCTCACCACCGTATCCTAGCGGGGGACAAGAGACCCAGTACTTC. Protein: CASSPPYPSGGQETQYF.

The V and J genes are TRBV5-6 and TRBJ2-4; 7 nucleotides line up with TRBD1. In germline, CDR1 is SGHDT, CDR2 YYEEEE. The V and J ends lost 1 base and 3 bases, in that order; junction bases with no gene match: 1. The CDR3 totals 14 residues. The CDR3 loop is CASSLWDSKNIQYF. In DNA form, the CDR3 reads TGTGCCAGCAGCTTGTGGGACAGCAAAAACATTCAGTACTTC.

The chain carries TRBV4-3 and TRBJ1-2; no clear D gene. V lost 3 bases and J lost 8, with 16 bases in between. CDR3 size: 14 residues. Germline V gene data show CDR1 as LGHNA and CDR2 as YSLEER. The CDR3 here is CASSHEAKNQGYTF. CDR3 nucleotides: TGCGCCAGCAGCCATGAGGCCAAAAATCAAGGCTACACCTTC.

The chain couples TRBV13 to TRBJ2-1; tentatively, D is TRBD2 (5 bases). The V gene lost 7 bases and the J gene lost 4 bases, with 14 bases spanning the gap. The CDR3 runs to 14 residues. Germline V gene lookup returns CDR1 PRHDT and CDR2 FYEKMQ (reference sequence). The CDR3 nucleotides are TGTGCCAGCACTGTTGCGGGCGGGTACAATGAGCAGTTCTTC. It codes for CASTVAGGYNEQFF. Complete variable domain (other parts from reference TRBV13 and TRBJ2-1): AAGVIQSPRHLIKEKRETATLKCYPIPRHDTVYWYQQGPGQDPQFLISFYEKMQSDKGSIPDRFSAQQFSDYHSELNMSSLELGDSALYFCASTVAGGYNEQFFGPGTRLTVL.

A remark on this clone: The junction differs from germline at one of its ends, possibly a read error. V usage is TRBV14 and J usage is TRBJ2-7; the D gene is possibly TRBD2 (5 bases). The CDR3 is made up of 13 amino acids. Germline CDR1 SGHDN, CDR2 FVKESK. CDR3 bases: TGTGCCAGCAGCCACCTCGGGGTTTACGCGCAGTACTTC. Encoded protein: CASSHLGVYAQYF.

The chain recombines TRBV19 with TRBJ1-5; tentative D call: TRBD1 (5 bases). CDR1 LNHDA and CDR2 SQIVND come from the germline V gene (reference sequence). The V gene lost 7 bases and the J gene lost 10 bases, with 17 bases spanning the gap. This CDR3 region has 13 residues. The CDR3 DNA is TGTGCCAGTATGGGGCCCCAGGGCCACCCCCAGCATTTT. Its protein is CASMGPQGHPQHF. The whole variable domain, filled in from reference TRBV19 and TRBJ1-5, reads DGGITQSPKYLFRKEGQNVTLSCEQNLNHDAMYWYRQDPGQGLRLIYYSQIVNDFQKGDIAEGYSVSREKKESFPLTVTSAQKNPTAFYLCASMGPQGHPQHFGDGTRLSIL.

The chain links TRBV5-1 to TRBJ2-1; D may be TRBD2 (6 bases). In germline, CDR1 is SGHRS, CDR2 YFSETQ. There are 14 residues in the CDR3. V lost 0 bases and J 7 bases, leaving 11 bases between the germline ends. DNA for the CDR3: TGCGCCAGCAGCTTGGTGGGTAGCGGTAATGAGCAGTTCTTC. It encodes CASSLVGSGNEQFF.

This chain connects TRBV18 to TRBJ2-7; a weak D match, TRBD1 (5 bases). CDR3 size: 16 residues. With 3 bases removed from V and 3 bases from J, the gap between germline ends came to 18 bases. Germline V gene sequence: CDR1 KGHSH, CDR2 LQKENI. This chain's CDR3 is CASSPSMAGLGYEQYF. Here the CDR3 DNA reads TGTGCCAGCTCACCTTCTATGGCAGGGCTTGGCTACGAGCAGTACTTC. Supplemented by reference TRBV18 and TRBJ2-7, the full variable domain reads NAGVMQNPRHLVRRRGQEARLRCSPMKGHSHVYWYRQLPEEGLKFMVYLQKENIIDESGMPKERFSAEFPKEGPSILRIQQVVRGDSAAYFCASSPSMAGLGYEQYFGPGTRLTVT.

This clone was recorded once. This chain links TRBV7-2 with TRBJ1-2; D is perhaps TRBD1 (5 bases). Trimming cost V 2 bases and J 2 bases, with 12 bases left between them. This CDR3 spans 15 amino acids. Germline CDR1 reads SGHTA; CDR2 reads FQGNSA. This chain's CDR3 is CASSLHGGSNYGYTF. As DNA, the CDR3 is TGTGCCAGCAGCTTACATGGGGGGTCGAACTATGGCTACACCTTC. Complete variable domain (other parts from reference TRBV7-2 and TRBJ1-2): GAGVSQSPSNKVTEKGKDVELRCDPISGHTALYWYRQSLGQGLEFLIYFQGNSAPDKSGLPSDRFSAERTGGSVSTLTIQRTQQEDSAVYLCASSLHGGSNYGYTFGSGTRLTVV.

The chain joins TRBV6-1 to TRBJ2-7; D gene uncertain. The V gene's germline CDR1 is MNHNS and CDR2 SASEGT. The CDR3 is made up of 14 amino acids. V lost 10 bases to trimming and J lost 2 bases, with 18 bases between them. The CDR3 DNA reads as TGTGCCACATGGGCTAACCTACCGCCCTACGAGCAGTACTTC. Protein: CATWANLPPYEQYF.

The chain recombines TRBV4-1 with TRBJ1-2; the match to TRBD1 covers 7 bases. The CDR3 consists of 15 residues. Germline loops: CDR1 MGHRA, CDR2 YSYEKL. After removal of 3 bases from V and 1 base from J, the junction contained 5 bases not matched to a gene. The CDR3 loop is CASSHQQGYNYGYTF. The CDR3 nucleotides read TGCGCCAGCAGCCACCAACAGGGGTATAACTATGGCTACACCTTC.

This clone has a single count. The CDR3 is CAWSGWGLGQPQHF. CDR3 bases: TGTGCCTGGAGTGGCTGGGGGCTCGGACAGCCCCAGCATTTT. The rearrangement uses TRBV30 and TRBJ1-5; D is possibly TRBD1 (6 bases). V lost 1 base and J lost 7, with 14 bases in between. From germline, CDR1 is GTSNPN and CDR2 SVGIG (reference sequence). The CDR3 totals 14 residues.

The chain has TRBV14 and TRBJ1-2; the match to TRBD1 covers 7 bases. This CDR3 has 14 amino acids. The V gene's germline CDR1 is SGHDN and CDR2 FVKESK. Trimming took 4 bases from V and 5 from J; bases not matched to a gene: 7. The CDR3 loop reads CASSLPGGWYGYTF. Written as DNA, the CDR3 is TGTGCCAGCAGCCTTCCAGGGGGATGGTATGGCTACACCTTC.

Concerning this clone itself: One end of the junction fails to match germline, which may point to a read error. The CDR3 spells CASSPSGGFYEQHF. The CDR3 nucleotides are TGTGCCAGCTCACCATCCGGGGGGTTCTACGAGCAGCACTTC. This sequence joins TRBV18 and TRBJ2-7, with 7 bases identical to TRBD2. The germline CDR1 and CDR2 sequences are KGHSH and LQKENI. The CDR3 is 14 residues long.

V gene TRBV27 combines with J gene TRBJ2-7; a weak D match, TRBD2 (6 bases). CDR1 and CDR2 from the germline V gene are MNHEY and SMNVEV (reference sequence). CDR3 length equals 16 residues. The ends were cut back, 5 bases at V and 0 bases at J, with 17 bases in the middle. The CDR3 sequence is CASSPRDLARSYEQYF. CDR3 in DNA: TGTGCCAGCAGTCCAAGGGACCTAGCGCGCTCCTACGAGCAGTACTTC.

The chain uses TRBV6-5 and TRBJ2-7; perhaps TRBD1 as D (6 bases). Deletions cut 0 bases from V and 2 bases from J, with 11 bases between. The CDR3 loop spans 15 amino acids. Germline values: CDR1 MNHEY, CDR2 SVGAGI. DNA of the CDR3: TGTGCCAGCAGTTACTCTGGGACAAGACCCTACGAGCAGTACTTC. This sequence encodes CASSYSGTRPYEQYF.

This clone was counted only a few times. V usage is TRBV6-1 and J usage is TRBJ1-2; TRBD1 matches 7 bases. Per the germline V gene, CDR1 is MNHNS and CDR2 is SASEGT. Unmatched junction bases numbered 7, after V lost 2 bases and J lost 4 bases. The CDR3 totals 15 residues. CDR3: CASSERGRHGYGYTF. The CDR3 coding sequence is TGTGCCAGCAGTGAAAGGGGGCGGCACGGCTATGGCTACACCTTC.

V usage is TRBV19 and J usage is TRBJ1-1; no clear D gene. V lost 1 base and J lost 7, with 10 bases in between. CDR1 and CDR2 from the germline V gene are LNHDA and SQIVND (reference sequence). The CDR3 is made up of 13 amino acids. The CDR3 spells CASSIGALGEAFF. The CDR3 nucleotides read TGTGCCAGTAGTATAGGGGCACTTGGTGAAGCTTTCTTT. Full variable domain (outside the CDR3, taken from reference TRBV19 and TRBJ1-1): DGGITQSPKYLFRKEGQNVTLSCEQNLNHDAMYWYRQDPGQGLRLIYYSQIVNDFQKGDIAEGYSVSREKKESFPLTVTSAQKNPTAFYLCASSIGALGEAFFGQGTRLTVV.

The chain has TRBV2 and TRBJ2-2, with D tentatively TRBD1 (6 bases). The CDR3 length is 16 residues. Trimming took off 4 bases at V and 5 bases at J, with 17 bases between the two ends. CDR1 SNHLY and CDR2 FYNNEI come from the germline V gene. This CDR3 reads CASSAREGGRTGELFF. CDR3 sequence (DNA): TGTGCCAGCAGTGCCAGGGAAGGGGGTCGAACCGGGGAGCTGTTTTTT. The full variable domain, with the rest looked up from reference TRBV2 and TRBJ2-2, is EPEVTQTPSHQVTQMGQEVILRCVPISNHLYFYWYRQILGQKVEFLVSFYNNEISEKSEIFDDQFSVERPDGSNFTLKIRSTKLEDSAMYFCASSAREGGRTGELFFGEGSRLTVL.

This clone was counted only a few times. CDR3 in DNA: TGTGCCAGCAGCTTGGGGGAGGGAGGTACTGAAGCTTTCTTT. Its protein is CASSLGEGGTEAFF. The rearrangement links TRBV5-4 to TRBJ1-1; D gene unclear. This CDR3 has 14 residues. Germline CDR1 is SGHNT and CDR2 is YYREEE (reference sequence). V gave up 0 bases and J gave up 5 bases, with 11 bases separating them.

The J gene is TRBJ2-1, the V gene TRBV2; the match to TRBD1 covers 9 bases. Per germline, CDR1 SNHLY and CDR2 FYNNEI. The CDR3 covers 14 residues. The V and J ends lost 7 bases and 4 bases, in that order; junction bases with no gene match: 5. The chain's CDR3 is CASNRDRAYNEQFF. For the CDR3, the DNA is TGTGCCAGCAACCGGGACAGGGCTTACAATGAGCAGTTCTTC.

V gene TRBV7-6 combines with J gene TRBJ2-3, with TRBD1 identical over 10 bases. Germline CDR1 is SGHVS and CDR2 is FNYEAQ. The CDR3 has 15 residues. V gave up 8 bases and J gave up 6 bases; unmatched junction bases: 11. This CDR3 is CASGPWTGGSDTQYF. In DNA form, the CDR3 reads TGTGCCAGCGGACCCTGGACAGGGGGGTCGGATACGCAGTATTTT. Based on the CDR3 plus reference TRBV7-6 and TRBJ2-3, the full variable domain is GAGVSQSPRYKVTKRGQDVALRCDPISGHVSLYWYRQALGQGPEFLTYFNYEAQQDKSGLPNDRFSAERPEGSISTLTIQRTEQRDSAMYRCASGPWTGGSDTQYFGPGTRLTVL.

Concerning this clone: The junction and the germline gene differ at one end; a read error may be behind it. The chain couples TRBV10-3 to TRBJ2-7, with 7 bases that match TRBD2. The CDR3 is made up of 12 amino acids. CDR1 ENHRY and CDR2 SYGVKD come from the germline V gene. CDR3 protein: CAISGPGLPPDF. CDR3 bases: TGTGCCATCAGTGGACCGGGACTACCCCCAGACTTC.

V usage is TRBV4-3 and J usage is TRBJ2-1; D gene ambiguous. V lost 0 bases to trimming and J lost 5 bases, with 23 bases between them. The CDR3 loop spans 19 amino acids. Germline assignment: CDR1 LGHNA and CDR2 YSLEER. The CDR3 spells CASSQDLYLRKTNDNEQFF. The CDR3 region has the DNA TGCGCCAGCAGCCAAGATCTGTACTTGAGGAAAACTAACGACAATGAGCAGTTCTTC.